This T cell receptor beta chain was sequenced during a study of T cell repertoires in cytomegalovirus infection. Across the whole study: CMV infection and matching HLA type were both indicated by public TCR beta signatures. Study-wide points: CMV carriers having the relevant HLA were flagged by cumulative public TCR beta family frequency. Predominance within the ex vivo response was attributable to HLA-C-restricted CMV-specific TCR beta clonotypes.

Ten or more counts support this clonotype. Its antigen is unidentified. Using its own MiXCR run on the reads, TCRdb lists one record per CDR3 protein. Of 150,000 to 200,000 distinct CDR3 sequences in the sample, less than 9.5% were seen once. The CDR3 is 15 amino acids. The germline V gene encodes CDR1 SGHTA and CDR2 FQGNSA. The V gene end was trimmed by 4 bases and the J gene end by 3 bases; junction bases not matched to a gene: 7. J is TRBJ2-7 and V is TRBV7-2, with 9 positions matching TRBD1. Sequenced input: PBMCs. The origin of this receptor is a human donor in good health (CMV status not recorded). Some clones in this sample may be carry-over from other donors' samples. Written as DNA, the CDR3 is TGTGCCAGCAGCTCCCGAGGACAGGGGAGCTACGAGCAGTACTTC. It is translated as CASSSRGQGSYEQYF. The whole variable domain, remainder taken from reference TRBV7-2 and TRBJ2-7, is GAGVSQSPSNKVTEKGKDVELRCDPISGHTALYWYRQSLGQGLEFLIYFQGNSAPDKSGLPSDRFSAERTGGSVSTLTIQRTQQEDSAVYLCASSSRGQGSYEQYFGPGTRLTVT.